This T cell receptor (beta chain) was captured by sequencing in a study of T cell changes during pregnancy in multiple sclerosis. TCRdb's copy holds only in-frame clones and misses some; the assay was immunoSEQ multiplex PCR. The repertoire holds about 79,000 clones, with around 93% as singletons. CDR1 and CDR2 (germline): GTSNPN, SVGIG (reference sequence). The CDR3 loop spans 13 amino acids. The germline V and J ends were trimmed by 3 bases and 5 bases, with 13 bases remaining between them. The receptor comes from a female donor in good health, enrolled as a control in a pregnancy study. The chain uses TRBV30 and TRBJ2-5; a weak D match, TRBD1 (5 bases). Here the sequenced sample was peripheral blood, taken in the second trimester of pregnancy. CDR3 DNA sequence: TGTGCCTGGAGGACAAGGGGTTTGGAGACCCAGTACTTC. This encodes CAWRTRGLETQYF.